This T cell receptor beta chain was documented in a study of Graves' ophthalmopathy and Graves' hyperthyroidism. RNA transcripts were the source from which TCR beta CDR3 regions were amplified. An opening RT-PCR round employed HTBI primers and preceded a second-round multiplex PCR. TCRdb fed the multiplex PCR reads into MiXCR, producing one record per CDR3 protein. The sample has 650,000 to 900,000 distinct CDR3 sequences, around 40% seen once. CDR1 is DFQATT and CDR2 is SNEGSKA in the germline V gene (reference sequence). This CDR3 has 15 residues. Trimming cost V 5 bases and J 0 bases, with 11 bases left between them. Sampling over 8 ml of fresh peripheral blood provided the PBMCs. This clonotype has only a few counts.

V is TRBV20-1 and J is TRBJ2-6; no clear D. This sequence was found in an adult man with Graves' ophthalmopathy. The sequencing sample was made of peripheral blood. The CDR3 DNA reads TGCAGTGCTCCAGTCCTAGACTCTGGGGCCAACGTCCTGACTTTC. It translates to CSAPVLDSGANVLTF.